This T cell receptor (beta chain) is drawn from a study of blood T cell repertoires in COVID-19. The J segment lost 0 bases and the V segment lost 7 bases, leaving 6 bases of the junction unmatched. This CDR3 comprises 16 residues. The germline gives CDR1 MDHEN, CDR2 SYDVKM. Here immunoSEQ multiplex PCR was the method, and the copy in TCRdb shows in-frame clones only, minus some. The repertoire includes 140,000 to 150,000 clones, roughly 84% of them detected once, and 30% to 45% sits in the top ten. This TCR derives from a human donor in a cohort sampled during active COVID-19. The gene calls are TRBV28 and TRBJ2-6, with 7 bases that match TRBD2. Sequencing used peripheral blood. DNA of the CDR3: TGTGCCAGCAATCCTCCGGGAGGCTCTGGGGCCAACGTCCTGACTTTC. Protein: CASNPPGGSGANVLTF.